This entry lists 29 T cell receptor beta chains sequenced from one sample in a study of cytomegalovirus exposure and HLA in healthy donors. Only in-frame clones appear in the TCRdb table, and some are missing; sequencing was by immunoSEQ multiplex PCR. Of 200,000 to 300,000 clones in the sample, about 86% were seen once. Sequencing input: PBMCs. These receptors were collected from a woman in her 30s in good health and CMV-seropositive.

The chain links TRBV7-8 to TRBJ1-3; D is perhaps TRBD1 (5 bases). Per germline, CDR1 SGHVS and CDR2 FQNEAQ. This CDR3 is 16 amino acids long. V lost 5 bases and J 0 bases, leaving 14 bases between the germline ends. The CDR3 here is CASSPVDNSSGNTIYF. The CDR3 coding sequence is TGTGCCAGCAGCCCCGTGGACAACAGCTCTGGAAACACCATATATTTT. The variable domain in full, completed from reference TRBV7-8 and TRBJ1-3, reads GAGVSQSPRYKVAKRGQDVALRCDPISGHVSLFWYQQALGQGPEFLTYFQNEAQLDKSGLPSDRFFAERPEGSVSTLKIQRTQQEDSAVYLCASSPVDNSSGNTIYFGEGSWLTVV.

The rearrangement uses TRBV5-1 and TRBJ2-2; TRBD1 agrees at 7 bases. Germline CDR1 is SGHRS and CDR2 is YFSETQ. This CDR3 has 14 residues. V shed 7 bases and J 8 bases; nucleotides not matched to a gene: 11. In nucleotides, the CDR3 is TGCGCCAGCTCTACACAGGGGAGTGTAGGGGAGCTGTTTTTT. Its protein product is CASSTQGSVGELFF.

This clone occurred once. The chain employs TRBV19 and TRBJ1-2; D possibly corresponds to TRBD1 (6 bases). The V end was cut by 1 base, the J end by 0 bases, with 9 bases between. Germline V gene sequence: CDR1 LNHDA, CDR2 SQIVND (reference sequence). This CDR3 spans 15 amino acids. In DNA form, the CDR3 reads TGTGCCAGTAGTATAGCTGAGGGGGCTAACTATGGCTACACCTTC. It encodes CASSIAEGANYGYTF.

This chain connects TRBV6-1 to TRBJ2-1; 7 positions match TRBD2. The CDR3 is 15 residues long. The germline V gene has CDR1 MNHNS and CDR2 SASEGT. Germline trimming cut 7 bases from V and 3 bases from J; bases unmatched to any gene: 9. CDR3 protein: CASTVLGGGYNEQFF. CDR3 nucleotide sequence: TGTGCCAGCACGGTGTTGGGGGGGGGCTACAATGAGCAGTTCTTC.

V gene TRBV5-6 combines with J gene TRBJ2-7, with TRBD1 identical over 8 bases. The CDR3 is 16 residues long. The junction had 15 bases not matched to a gene; V was cut back by 4 bases and J by 6 bases. CDR1 is SGHDT and CDR2 is YYEEEE in the germline V gene. The CDR3 sequence: CASSPDGQGDLGEQYF. DNA for the CDR3: TGTGCCAGCAGCCCCGATGGACAGGGAGATTTAGGCGAGCAGTACTTC.

The rearrangement links TRBV27 to TRBJ2-5; no definite D call. Germline CDR1 and CDR2: MNHEY and SMNVEV (reference sequence). Trimming stripped 7 bases from V and 4 bases from J, with 7 bases between. The CDR3 covers 11 residues. CDR3 bases: TGTGCCAGCACCCGCGGAGAGACCCAGTACTTC. Amino acids: CASTRGETQYF.

The gene calls are TRBV4-2 and TRBJ1-3; no clear D gene. The V end was cut by 1 base, the J end by 4 bases, with 8 bases between. The CDR3 length is 14 residues. Germline-derived CDR1 and CDR2 are LGHNA and YNFKEQ. The CDR3 DNA reads as TGTGCCAGCAGCCAAGCACACAAAGGAAACACCATATATTTT. As protein: CASSQAHKGNTIYF.

This rearrangement joins TRBV9 to TRBJ2-1; 9 positions agree with TRBD1. V shed 1 base, J shed 8 bases, and the junction held 13 bases outside the gene matches. The CDR3 length is 17 residues. Germline assignment: CDR1 SGDLS and CDR2 YYNGEE. CDR3 in DNA: TGTGCCAGCAGCGTAACCCTACAGGGGGCCGGGGGCGATGAGCAGTTCTTC. Amino acid sequence: CASSVTLQGAGGDEQFF.

V usage is TRBV30 and J usage is TRBJ2-2; D is uncertain. CDR1 is GTSNPN and CDR2 is SVGIG in the germline V gene (reference sequence). This CDR3 region has 12 residues. With 4 bases removed from V and 6 bases from J, the gap between germline ends came to 9 bases. DNA of the CDR3: TGTGCCTGGACTTATCTTCCCGGGGAGCTGTTTTTT. This codes for CAWTYLPGELFF.

V usage is TRBV28 and J usage is TRBJ2-1; 9 nucleotides line up with TRBD1. Losses at the gene ends were 5 bases for V and 7 bases for J; bases not matched to a gene: 9. CDR3 length: 15 amino acids. CDR1 is MDHEN, CDR2 SYDVKM, per germline. The CDR3 here is CASSTPGQGRNEQFF. For the CDR3, the DNA is TGTGCCAGCAGTACACCGGGACAGGGACGTAATGAGCAGTTCTTC.

This clone was seen repeatedly, ten times or more. The chain uses TRBV6-1 and TRBJ2-3; D is possibly TRBD1 (5 bases). The CDR3 spans 15 residues. Germline CDR1 MNHNS, CDR2 SASEGT. Trimming cost V 3 bases and J 0 bases, with 10 bases left between them. The CDR3 reads CASSDRWGSTDTQYF. Here the CDR3 DNA reads TGTGCCAGCAGTGATAGGTGGGGCAGCACAGATACGCAGTATTTT.

A note on this clone: This same CDR3 is encoded by further DNA sequences in the sample. This sequence joins TRBV2 and TRBJ1-5, with 10 bases fitting TRBD1. Germline loops: CDR1 SNHLY, CDR2 FYNNEI. The CDR3 is 14 amino acids. V lost 6 bases to trimming and J lost 4 bases; unmatched junction nucleotides: 3. CDR3 nucleotides: TGTGCCAGCAGCCGGGACAGGGGAAATCAGCCCCAGCATTTT. Encoded protein: CASSRDRGNQPQHF.

The V and J genes are TRBV18 and TRBJ1-4; D not certain. This CDR3 contains 13 residues. CDR1 KGHSH and CDR2 LQKENI come from the germline V gene. The germline V and J ends were trimmed by 6 bases and 5 bases, with 10 bases remaining between them. DNA for the CDR3: TGTGCCAGCTCGGCGGATCAGAATGAAAAACTGTTTTTT. It specifies CASSADQNEKLFF. Based on the CDR3 plus reference TRBV18 and TRBJ1-4, the full variable domain is NAGVMQNPRHLVRRRGQEARLRCSPMKGHSHVYWYRQLPEEGLKFMVYLQKENIIDESGMPKERFSAEFPKEGPSILRIQQVVRGDSAAYFCASSADQNEKLFFGSGTQLSVL.

The CDR3, as DNA: TGTGCCAGCAAGGGCCAGAGGGGTGGGACAGGGCAACTCACAGATACGCAGTATTTT. Protein: CASKGQRGGTGQLTDTQYF. The chain carries TRBV2 and TRBJ2-3; 9 nucleotides agree with TRBD1. The CDR3 is 19 residues long. CDR1 is SNHLY, CDR2 FYNNEI, per germline. Trimming at V came to 7 bases and at J to 2 bases, leaving 19 bases not matched to a gene.

The chain is built from TRBV5-1 and TRBJ2-5; D may be TRBD1 (7 bases). Germline V gene lookup returns CDR1 SGHRS and CDR2 YFSETQ. The CDR3 is 14 residues long. V dropped 2 bases and J dropped 4 bases, with 12 bases sitting between them. DNA of the CDR3: TGCGCCAGCAGCTTCCAGGGGGGAATAGAGACCCAGTACTTC. As protein: CASSFQGGIETQYF.

The chain recombines TRBV7-2 with TRBJ1-1; 7 bases are a match to TRBD1. CDR3 length: 13 amino acids. The V gene's germline CDR1 is SGHTA and CDR2 FQGNSA. V trimming: 3 bases; J trimming: 11 bases; junction bases outside the gene matches: 9. CDR3 nucleotide sequence: TGTGCCAGCAGCTTTGGATGGACAGGATGGGCTTTCTTT. It yields the protein CASSFGWTGWAFF. The variable domain in full, with the rest retrieved from reference TRBV7-2 and TRBJ1-1, is GAGVSQSPSNKVTEKGKDVELRCDPISGHTALYWYRQSLGQGLEFLIYFQGNSAPDKSGLPSDRFSAERTGGSVSTLTIQRTQQEDSAVYLCASSFGWTGWAFFGQGTRLTVV.

The rearrangement uses TRBV4-1 and TRBJ2-4, with D tentatively TRBD1 (5 bases). The CDR3 totals 15 residues. V was trimmed by 4 bases and J by 0 bases, leaving 10 bases between them. Germline V gene sequence: CDR1 MGHRA, CDR2 YSYEKL. The CDR3 coding sequence is TGCGCCAGCAGCCCTACAGGAGTAGCCAAAAACATTCAGTACTTC. Protein sequence: CASSPTGVAKNIQYF.

The gene calls are TRBV5-4 and TRBJ2-7; D might be TRBD2 (5 bases). Germline CDR1 and CDR2: SGHNT and YYREEE (reference sequence). Trimming removed 2 bases at V and 5 bases at J, with 11 bases between. The CDR3 totals 13 residues. CDR3 protein: CASSFSIGNEQYF. CDR3 nucleotides: TGTGCCAGCAGCTTTAGTATCGGGAACGAGCAGTACTTC.

This chain uses TRBV27 with TRBJ1-5; possible D gene TRBD1, 6 bases. CDR3 length equals 15 residues. Deletions cut 5 bases from V and 4 bases from J, with 15 bases between. The germline V gene has CDR1 MNHEY and CDR2 SMNVEV (reference sequence). The CDR3 sequence: CASSLGHELNQPQHF. The CDR3 DNA reads TGTGCCAGCAGTCTGGGACACGAATTAAATCAGCCCCAGCATTTT.

This clone was picked up one time. V gene TRBV5-1 combines with J gene TRBJ2-7; perhaps TRBD2 as D (7 bases). V shed 1 base and J shed 6 bases, with 14 bases lying between them. The CDR3 is 14 amino acids. The germline V gene has CDR1 SGHRS and CDR2 YFSETQ. Written as DNA, the CDR3 is TGCGCCAGCAGCTTGTTTTACAGGGAGGGCGAGCAGTACTTC. Its translation is CASSLFYREGEQYF.

The V and J genes are TRBV7-9 and TRBJ1-1; D ambiguous. The V and J ends lost 3 bases and 2 bases respectively, with 7 bases between them. This CDR3 has 13 residues. Germline V gene lookup returns CDR1 SEHNR and CDR2 FQNEAQ (reference sequence). CDR3 protein: CASSFEGNTEAFF. The CDR3, as DNA: TGTGCCAGCAGCTTTGAGGGTAACACTGAAGCTTTCTTT.

This chain joins TRBV5-1 and TRBJ2-7; 7 nucleotides agree with TRBD1. This CDR3 spans 13 amino acids. CDR1 is SGHRS and CDR2 is YFSETQ in the germline V gene. Trimming cost V 5 bases and J 1 base; bases outside gene matches: 3. The CDR3 DNA follows: TGCGCCAGCAGTTGGGGACAGTCCTACGAGCAGTACTTC. It is translated as CASSWGQSYEQYF.

The CDR3 region is CASSLSGSSYNEQFF. DNA for the CDR3: TGTGCCAGCAGTCTTAGCGGAAGCTCCTACAATGAGCAGTTCTTC. The V gene is TRBV2, the J gene TRBJ2-1, with TRBD2 as a possible D gene (6 bases). The V end lost 5 bases, the J end lost 0 bases, and 11 bases lay between the germline ends. The CDR3 totals 15 residues. Germline lookup yields CDR1 SNHLY and CDR2 FYNNEI.

The chain has TRBV19 and TRBJ1-1, with unresolved D. There are 14 residues in the CDR3. Germline V gives CDR1 LNHDA, CDR2 SQIVND (reference sequence). The V gene lost 5 bases and the J gene lost 4 bases, with 14 bases spanning the gap. The CDR3 region has the DNA TGTGCCAGTAGTCTCTTACGGGGAGGCACTGAAGCTTTCTTT. Amino acids: CASSLLRGGTEAFF.

The chain recombines TRBV6-4 with TRBJ2-3; 11 positions agree with TRBD2. Germline V gene sequence: CDR1 MRHNA, CDR2 SNTAGT. The CDR3 totals 19 residues. V gave up 6 bases and J gave up 0 bases; unmatched junction bases: 14. The CDR3 sequence is CASSRKGLAEITSTDTQYF. CDR3 coding DNA: TGTGCCAGCAGCAGAAAGGGACTAGCGGAAATAACTAGCACAGATACGCAGTATTTT.

The J gene is TRBJ1-1, the V gene TRBV5-1; 9 nucleotides agree with TRBD1. Per germline, CDR1 SGHRS and CDR2 YFSETQ. V gave up 4 bases and J gave up 5 bases; unmatched junction bases: 6. This CDR3 is built from 14 residues. The CDR3 DNA is TGCGCCAGCAGCGAGAGACAGGGGGGAACTGAAGCTTTCTTT. Translating it yields CASSERQGGTEAFF.

This chain links TRBV29-1 with TRBJ2-1; the D gene is possibly TRBD2 (6 bases). Trimming removed 6 bases from V and 15 bases from J, with 18 bases in between. The germline CDR1 and CDR2 sequences are SQVTM and ANQGSEA. The CDR3 extends over 11 amino acids. CDR3 sequence (DNA): TGCAGCGTGAGATTATCGGCGGGACCGTTCTTC. This gives the protein CSVRLSAGPFF.

This rearrangement joins TRBV29-1 to TRBJ2-7; D is possibly TRBD1 (6 bases). The CDR3 contains 13 residues. Germline-derived CDR1 and CDR2 are SQVTM and ANQGSEA. Trimming shortened V by 7 bases and J by 6 bases, and 19 bases separated the two germline ends. In DNA form, the CDR3 reads TGCAGCGCTCAACAGGGTCCTGGTGCCGAGCAGTACTTC. Translated, it gives CSAQQGPGAEQYF.

This sequence joins TRBV6-1 and TRBJ1-1; no clear D. Per germline, CDR1 MNHNS and CDR2 SASEGT. The CDR3 covers 14 residues. Trimming shortened V by 6 bases and J by 0 bases, and 11 bases separated the two germline ends. CDR3 residues: CASSPRKLNTEAFF. CDR3 nucleotide sequence: TGTGCCAGCAGCCCTAGAAAGTTGAACACTGAAGCTTTCTTT.